This TCR beta chain emerged from a study of regulatory T cells in long-lasting Graves disease. There are 15 residues in the CDR3. CDR1 is SGHAT, CDR2 FQDESV, per germline (reference sequence). With 1 base removed from V and 2 bases from J, the gap between germline ends came to 9 bases. The study's findings and limits: Between persistent patients, thousands of public clonotypes were shared, exceeding the 950 to 1,000 shared between new patients. Possibly, accuracy suffered from the small sample size.

Time point specified: persistent/refractory GD, antithyroid drugs over 5 years with positive TRAb. After RNA was extracted from PBMCs, the TCR library was made from it. Roughly 8.2 milliliters of peripheral blood were drawn into EDTA tubes. In building TCR beta libraries, iRepertoire HTBI primers were used together with Arm-PCR of CDR3 regions. In TCRdb, the multiplex PCR reads were re-called with MiXCR into one record per CDR3 protein. This table has about half a million distinct CDR3 sequences, about 20% appearing once. This clonotype has at least ten counts. Its antigen is not known. The starting material was peripheral blood mononuclear cells (PBMCs), obtained when the disease was refractory, from a patient treated with antithyroid drugs. The chain uses TRBV11-1 and TRBJ2-4; D gene uncertain. The source of this sequence is a female donor with Graves disease. The CDR3 DNA sequence: TGTGCCAGCAGCTTAGGCGGCAGCTCCAAAAACATTCAGTACTTC. Its protein is CASSLGGSSKNIQYF.